A single TCR beta chain is shown here with its context. These data are taken from a study of shared clonotypes between healthy human individuals. Methods used by the authors: For the immunoSEQ data, sequences were junction-only without quality scores, so filtering differed. Clones were read by immunoSEQ multiplex PCR, and TCRdb kept only the in-frame ones, dropping some. That table is the source of V, J and clone size, and D and trimming were worked out from the DNA. The sample holds about 680,000 clones; more than 70% are singletons and the top ten take 1.5% to 2%. Germline CDR1 and CDR2: MDHEN and SYDVKM. V lost 2 bases and J lost 4, with 11 bases in between. CDR3 length: 14 amino acids.

The sample comprised memory CD4+ T cells sorted from blood. Sample subset: CD45RA-negative fraction. This TCR was sampled from a woman in her 30s in good health. The chain recombines TRBV28 with TRBJ1-2; D possibly corresponds to TRBD1 (5 bases). DNA for the CDR3: TGTGCCAGCAGTTTACAGGGAACGCGCTATGGCTACACCTTC. Amino acid sequence: CASSLQGTRYGYTF.